Presented here are 29 T cell receptor beta chains from one specimen sequenced in a study of memory CD4+ T cells and cytomegalovirus serostatus. Single viable CD3+CD4+CD8-CD45RO+ cells were sorted as the memory CD4+ T cells. The assay was immunoSEQ multiplex PCR, and TCRdb's table has in-frame clones only and misses some. This repertoire shows some 52,000 clones, just under 80% found once; its top ten account for around 0.83%. The sequenced sample consisted of memory CD4+ T cells from blood. The receptors here all came from an adult in good health and CMV-seronegative.

The chain is built from TRBV29-1 and TRBJ1-3; possible D gene TRBD1, 5 bases. Germline CDR1 reads SQVTM; CDR2 reads ANQGSEA. Trimming cost V 5 bases and J 4 bases, with 12 bases left between them. The CDR3 covers 13 residues. CDR3 region: CSVRGLGGNTIYF. DNA of the CDR3: TGCAGCGTTCGGGGACTCGGCGGAAACACCATATATTTT.

This clone has more than one count but fewer than ten. The rearrangement uses TRBV12-5 and TRBJ2-7, with 7 positions matching TRBD1. V dropped 4 bases and J dropped 5; count of bases not matched to a gene: 11. The CDR3 is made up of 15 amino acids. Germline CDR1 LGHNT, CDR2 FRNRAP. Here the CDR3 reads CASGSSGTAVHEQYF. As DNA, the CDR3 is TGTGCTAGTGGTTCATCCGGGACAGCGGTCCACGAGCAGTACTTC.

The rearrangement joins TRBV11-3 to TRBJ1-2; 7 bases line up with TRBD1. Germline V lookup: CDR1 SGHNT, CDR2 YENEEA. Germline trimming cut 3 bases from V and 8 bases from J; bases unmatched to any gene: 3. The CDR3 has 12 amino acids. CDR3 region: CASSLQGEGYTF. CDR3 sequence (DNA): TGTGCCAGCAGCTTGCAGGGGGAGGGCTACACCTTC.

This chain joins TRBV9 and TRBJ2-1; the D gene is possibly TRBD2 (7 bases). Deletions cut 7 bases from V and 4 bases from J, with 15 bases between. CDR3 length: 14 amino acids. The V gene's germline CDR1 is SGDLS and CDR2 YYNGEE. The CDR3 DNA follows: TGTGCCAGCTCTCGGGGGGCCAAATACAATGAGCAGTTCTTC. Translating it yields CASSRGAKYNEQFF.

This clone was detected only a few times. V and J are TRBV18 and TRBJ2-5; D is ambiguous. The CDR3 has 11 residues. Germline V gene data show CDR1 as KGHSH and CDR2 as LQKENI. Trimming removed 8 bases from V and 0 bases from J, with 4 bases in between. CDR3 in DNA: TGTGCCAGCACCGACCAAGAGACCCAGTACTTC. Its protein product is CASTDQETQYF.

The rearrangement links TRBV7-8 to TRBJ1-1, with a tentative D call TRBD1 (5 bases). Per germline, CDR1 SGHVS and CDR2 FQNEAQ. V dropped 1 base and J dropped 0 bases, with 9 bases sitting between them. The CDR3 sequence is 15 residues long. In nucleotides, the CDR3 is TGTGCCAGCAGCTTAGGGGCGGGGGTGAACACTGAAGCTTTCTTT. Amino acid sequence: CASSLGAGVNTEAFF.

V gene TRBV5-6 combines with J gene TRBJ1-6; D is possibly TRBD1 (5 bases). The CDR3 length is 19 residues. The germline V and J ends were trimmed by 1 base and 0 bases, with 17 bases remaining between them. Germline CDR1 SGHDT, CDR2 YYEEEE. CDR3 in amino acids: CASSLLGSRGSSYNSPLHF. CDR3 DNA: TGTGCCAGCAGCTTGCTGGGGTCCCGGGGGAGCTCCTATAATTCACCCCTCCACTTT. The complete variable domain, with remaining parts taken from reference TRBV5-6 and TRBJ1-6, reads DAGVTQSPTHLIKTRGQQVTLRCSPKSGHDTVSWYQQALGQGPQFIFQYYEEEERQRGNFPDRFSGHQFPNYSSELNVNALLLGDSALYLCASSLLGSRGSSYNSPLHFGNGTRLTVT.

There are a few counts of this clone. This chain uses TRBV7-2 with TRBJ2-7, with TRBD1 matching 7 bases. The CDR3 length is 17 residues. The V segment lost 1 base and the J segment 3 bases; nucleotides outside the gene matches: 12. Per the germline V gene, CDR1 is SGHTA and CDR2 is FQGNSA. The CDR3 here is CASSLGPEGTAYYEQYF. In DNA, the CDR3 is TGTGCCAGCAGCTTAGGGCCCGAGGGGACAGCATACTACGAGCAGTACTTC.

The chain is built from TRBV12-5 and TRBJ2-5, with a possible D match to TRBD2 (6 bases). The CDR3 covers 14 residues. CDR1 is LGHNT and CDR2 is FRNRAP in the germline V gene. V was trimmed by 7 bases and J by 4 bases, leaving 16 bases between them. The DNA of the CDR3 is TGTGCTAGTGCTAAACAGCGGGTCGGAGAGACCCAGTACTTC. Protein: CASAKQRVGETQYF. Together with reference TRBV12-5 and TRBJ2-5, the CDR3 gives the full variable domain: DARVTQTPRHKVTEMGQEVTMRCQPILGHNTVFWYRQTMMQGLELLAYFRNRAPLDDSGMPKDRFSAEMPDATLATLKIQPSEPRDSAVYFCASAKQRVGETQYFGPGTRLLVL.

This clone was counted a few times. V and J are TRBV11-2 and TRBJ2-7; D gene uncertain. The CDR3 is made up of 14 amino acids. V was shortened by 5 bases and J by 0 bases, with 11 bases between the two germline ends. The germline V gene encodes CDR1 SGHAT and CDR2 FQNNGV. In nucleotides, the CDR3 is TGTGCCAGCAGCCCCCGACTTGTCTCCTACGAGCAGTACTTC. It specifies CASSPRLVSYEQYF.

The chain is built from TRBV19 and TRBJ2-1, with D possibly being TRBD1 or TRBD2 (5 bases each). The V gene's germline CDR1 is LNHDA and CDR2 SQIVND (reference sequence). Trimming took 4 bases from V and 8 from J, leaving 15 bases between them. This CDR3 region has 14 residues. The CDR3 DNA reads TGTGCCAGTAGTACCCGGGGCCCCCCCGATGAGCAGTTCTTC. Translated: CASSTRGPPDEQFF.

The chain carries TRBV29-1 and TRBJ1-4, with unresolved D. The germline gives CDR1 SQVTM, CDR2 ANQGSEA. V gave up 5 bases and J gave up 6 bases, with 7 bases separating them. The CDR3 is 11 amino acids. The CDR3 loop reads CSVRVDEKLFF. The DNA of the CDR3 is TGCAGCGTTCGGGTGGATGAAAAACTGTTTTTT.

The sample holds a few counts of this clone. This chain connects TRBV7-2 to TRBJ2-3; 7 bases match TRBD1. The V segment lost 5 bases and the J segment 8 bases; nucleotides outside the gene matches: 7. From germline, CDR1 is SGHTA and CDR2 FQGNSA. CDR3 length: 13 amino acids. The CDR3, as DNA: TGTGCCAGCAGCACACAGGGGTTGAGTACGCAGTATTTT. Encoded protein: CASSTQGLSTQYF.

The chain combines TRBV5-1 with TRBJ2-1; no clear D. CDR3 size: 16 residues. Trimming stripped 1 base from V and 0 bases from J, with 11 bases between. The germline CDR1 and CDR2 sequences are SGHRS and YFSETQ. The CDR3 region has the DNA TGCGCCAGCAGCTTGAGGGCCGCAAGCTCCTACAATGAGCAGTTCTTC. Its protein product is CASSLRAASSYNEQFF.

On this clone: Compared with germline, one end of the junction differs, possibly owing to a read error. The chain carries TRBV7-2 and TRBJ2-1, with 8 bases that match TRBD1. The germline gives CDR1 SGHTA, CDR2 FQGNSA. This CDR3 contains 11 residues. The CDR3, as DNA: TGTGCCAGCAGCGGAACCGGGACAGGAGTCTTC. It yields the protein CASSGTGTGVF.

The chain combines TRBV7-2 with TRBJ1-2; 10 nucleotides agree with TRBD1. Per the germline V gene, CDR1 is SGHTA and CDR2 is FQGNSA. V lost 6 bases and J lost 13; bases outside the gene matches: 8. This CDR3 is 12 amino acids long. This CDR3 is CASRIDRGLVTF. Written as DNA, the CDR3 is TGTGCCAGCAGAATAGACAGGGGGCTAGTCACCTTC.

J is TRBJ2-3 and V is TRBV7-2, with 10 bases matching TRBD2. CDR1 and CDR2 (germline): SGHTA, FQGNSA. The CDR3 runs to 16 residues. Trimming took 2 bases from V and 4 from J; bases not matched to a gene: 6. In nucleotides, the CDR3 is TGTGCCAGCAGCTTATTACAGCGGGGGGGTGCAGATACGCAGTATTTT. Translated, it gives CASSLLQRGGADTQYF.

The rearrangement links TRBV2 to TRBJ2-1; D not certain. Deletions cut 0 bases from V and 8 bases from J, with 5 bases between. Germline CDR1 is SNHLY and CDR2 is FYNNEI. This CDR3 is 12 amino acids long. The CDR3 DNA sequence: TGTGCCAGCAGTGAAGCAGGGCATGAGCAGTTCTTC. It specifies CASSEAGHEQFF.

This chain connects TRBV28 to TRBJ2-7, with 10 bases lining up with TRBD1. CDR1 is MDHEN, CDR2 SYDVKM, per germline. V trimming: 6 bases; J trimming: 4 bases; junction bases outside the gene matches: 6. The CDR3 length is 14 residues. The DNA for the CDR3 is TGTGCCAGCAGGGACAGGGGGAACTTATACGAGCAGTACTTC. This encodes CASRDRGNLYEQYF.

V and J are TRBV9 and TRBJ2-5; no firm D call. V lost 5 bases and J 0 bases, leaving 11 bases between the germline ends. This CDR3 is 14 amino acids long. The germline gives CDR1 SGDLS, CDR2 YYNGEE. The CDR3 DNA follows: TGTGCCAGCAGTTCTGGGCAGTACCAAGAGACCCAGTACTTC. This codes for CASSSGQYQETQYF.

The CDR3 here is CASSLQSILRTEAFF. The CDR3 bases are TGTGCCAGCAGCCTGCAGTCTATCCTCCGCACTGAAGCTTTCTTT. V and J are TRBV5-5 and TRBJ1-1; no clear D gene. The germline V gene encodes CDR1 SGHKS and CDR2 YYEKEE (reference sequence). There are 15 residues in the CDR3. The V end lost 4 bases, the J end lost 4 bases, and 17 bases lay between the germline ends.

The chain has TRBV6-5 and TRBJ2-5; 8 nucleotides agree with TRBD2. The J call may not be correct, given that the DNA end is closer to TRBJ2-7. CDR3 length: 15 amino acids. CDR1 is MNHEY, CDR2 SVGAGI, per germline. CDR3 residues: CASSYSRAGENEQYF. As DNA, the CDR3 is TGTGCCAGCAGTTACTCGAGAGCGGGGGAGAACGAGCAGTACTTC.

This clone appeared a few times. The chain uses TRBV5-4 and TRBJ1-5; no firm D call. Germline values: CDR1 SGHNT, CDR2 YYREEE (reference sequence). V was clipped by 0 bases and J by 2 bases, with 6 bases between them. The CDR3 contains 14 residues. CDR3 nucleotide sequence: TGTGCCAGCAGCTTGGGCCGGGGCAATCAGCCCCAGCATTTT. Translation gives CASSLGRGNQPQHF. The whole variable domain, filled in from reference TRBV5-4 and TRBJ1-5, reads ETGVTQSPTHLIKTRGQQVTLRCSSQSGHNTVSWYQQALGQGPQFIFQYYREEENGRGNFPPRFSGLQFPNYSSELNVNALELDDSALYLCASSLGRGNQPQHFGDGTRLSIL.

J is TRBJ1-6 and V is TRBV9; the match to TRBD1 covers 9 bases. There are 16 residues in the CDR3. The ends lost 1 base at V and 9 bases at J; junction bases unmatched: 8. CDR1 and CDR2 from the germline V gene are SGDLS and YYNGEE. The CDR3 loop reads CASSVYTGTGSSPLHF. In DNA, the CDR3 is TGTGCCAGCAGCGTATATACCGGGACAGGGTCTTCACCCCTCCACTTT.

This rearrangement joins TRBV2 to TRBJ2-3; D gene unclear. The CDR3 runs 14 residues. V lost 1 base, J lost 0 bases, and 5 bases lay in between. The germline V gene has CDR1 SNHLY and CDR2 FYNNEI. The DNA for the CDR3 is TGTGCCAGCAGTGAAGAGAGGAGCACAGATACGCAGTATTTT. Translating gives CASSEERSTDTQYF.

This sequence joins TRBV29-1 and TRBJ1-2; D is undetermined. Per germline, CDR1 SQVTM and CDR2 ANQGSEA. Deletions cut 6 bases from V and 3 bases from J, with 5 bases between. The CDR3 runs 10 residues. DNA of the CDR3: TGCAGCGTCAGCCACTATGGCTACACCTTC. Encoded protein: CSVSHYGYTF.

The J gene is TRBJ2-7, the V gene TRBV6-1; 11 nucleotides agree with TRBD1. There are 13 residues in the CDR3. Germline V lookup: CDR1 MNHNS, CDR2 SASEGT. After removal of 8 bases from V and 4 bases from J, the junction contained 4 bases not matched to a gene. CDR3 nucleotide sequence: TGTGCCAGCCGGGGGACAGGGGGATACGAGCAGTACTTC. This gives the protein CASRGTGGYEQYF.

This chain connects TRBV23-1 to TRBJ1-6, with unresolved D. TRBV23-1 is annotated as an ORF whose role is uncertain. V was cut by 4 bases and J by 10 bases, with 14 bases left in between. The CDR3 totals 14 residues. Here the CDR3 DNA reads TGCGCCAGCAGTCCAGGACCGCCACGGTCACCCCTCCACTTT. It yields the protein CASSPGPPRSPLHF.

This clone was observed a single time. CDR3 amino acids: CAWSSKDRLTNTEAFF. CDR3 nucleotides: TGTGCCTGGAGTTCAAAGGACAGGTTAACGAACACTGAAGCTTTCTTT. The chain employs TRBV30 and TRBJ1-1; 7 bases agree with TRBD1. V shed 2 bases, J shed 1 base, and the junction held 10 bases outside the gene matches. Germline values: CDR1 GTSNPN, CDR2 SVGIG (reference sequence). The CDR3 runs to 16 residues.